This T cell receptor beta chain was recorded in a study of cytomegalovirus exposure and HLA in healthy donors. This PCR relied on a set of 60 Vbeta primers and 13 Jbeta primers. The table came from immunoSEQ multiplex PCR; TCRdb's copy has only in-frame clones and leaves some out. The top ten clones hold roughly 23% of a sample with about 110,000 clones, around 84% of them seen once. Study outcomes and limitations: In a later analysis, TCR association rates varied by HLA locus: DRB1 most, HLA-C fewest.

Per the germline V gene, CDR1 is SGHRS and CDR2 is YFSETQ. Trimming stripped 0 bases from V and 5 bases from J, with 14 bases between. The length of the CDR3 is 15 residues. Turning to this clone: What it binds is unknown.

Sequencing input: PBMCs. The genes are TRBV5-1 and TRBJ2-5, with a possible D match to TRBD2 (5 bases). The TCR sequence derives from a man in his thirties or forties in good health and CMV-seropositive. For the CDR3, the DNA is TGCGCCAGCAGCTTGGCCCGGGATCTAACGGAGACCCAGTACTTC. This translates into CASSLARDLTETQYF.